Presented here are 12 T cell receptor beta chains from one specimen sequenced in a study of T cell responses to AZD1222 COVID-19 vaccine. Sequencing was performed with immunoSEQ multiplex PCR; in TCRdb, only in-frame clones are kept and a portion is missing. The repertoire consists of around 100,000 clones, with roughly 90% occurring once and the leading ten covering under 8.5%. The source material was peripheral blood, sampled on day 0 of AZD1222 vaccination. These receptors were taken from an adult in good health.

The chain joins TRBV27 to TRBJ1-2, with 7 positions matching TRBD1. This CDR3 comprises 13 residues. Germline CDR1 MNHEY, CDR2 SMNVEV (reference sequence). V trimming: 6 bases; J trimming: 2 bases; junction bases outside the gene matches: 3. The CDR3 is CASRGQNNYGYTF. The CDR3 region has the DNA TGTGCCAGCAGGGGACAGAACAACTATGGCTACACCTTC.

This clone was found once. The chain carries TRBV5-1 and TRBJ2-5; D call uncertain. Germline V gene sequence: CDR1 SGHRS, CDR2 YFSETQ. This CDR3 has 16 residues. Between the trimmed V and J ends, which lost 2 bases and 3 bases, there was a span of 17 bases. In DNA, the CDR3 is TGCGCCAGCAGCTTCGGACCGGAATTGATCAAAGAGACCCAGTACTTC. As protein: CASSFGPELIKETQYF.

The chain has TRBV12-3 or TRBV12-4 and TRBJ1-5; D might be TRBD1 (5 bases). The CDR3 has 13 residues. V lost 6 bases to trimming and J lost 2 bases, with 8 bases between them. CDR3 region: CASSGTGNQPQHF. CDR3 bases: TGTGCCAGCAGCGGGACCGGCAATCAGCCCCAGCATTTT.

The chain links TRBV18 to TRBJ1-1; possibly TRBD1 for D (5 bases). The CDR3 is made up of 14 amino acids. CDR1 is KGHSH, CDR2 LQKENI, per germline. V shed 5 bases and J shed 2 bases, with 12 bases lying between them. The CDR3 DNA sequence: TGTGCCAGCTCAGTGGGGACTTCAAACACTGAAGCTTTCTTT. It codes for CASSVGTSNTEAFF. The whole variable domain, filled in from reference TRBV18 and TRBJ1-1, reads NAGVMQNPRHLVRRRGQEARLRCSPMKGHSHVYWYRQLPEEGLKFMVYLQKENIIDESGMPKERFSAEFPKEGPSILRIQQVVRGDSAAYFCASSVGTSNTEAFFGQGTRLTVV.

This sequence joins TRBV6-5 and TRBJ1-2, with unresolved D. The CDR3 has 14 residues. Trimming cost V 0 bases and J 5 bases, with 10 bases left between them. The germline V gene has CDR1 MNHEY and CDR2 SVGAGI. The CDR3 reads CASSYSYPEYGYTF. CDR3 bases: TGTGCCAGCAGTTACTCGTACCCAGAGTATGGCTACACCTTC.

The chain links TRBV6-2 or TRBV6-3 to TRBJ1-5; tentatively, D is TRBD1 (5 bases). Trimming cost V 2 bases and J 4 bases, with 18 bases left between them. Germline V gene data show CDR1 as MNHEY and CDR2 as SVGEGT. The CDR3 is 17 amino acids. The CDR3 coding sequence is TGTGCCAGCAGTTACCTTTTAGGGGACCAGAAGAATCAGCCCCAGCATTTT. Protein product: CASSYLLGDQKNQPQHF.

V usage is TRBV19 and J usage is TRBJ1-2, with D hard to call. Germline CDR1 LNHDA, CDR2 SQIVND (reference sequence). This CDR3 is built from 13 residues. V shed 0 bases and J shed 3 bases, with 5 bases lying between them. The CDR3 protein is CASSIDKDYGYTF. The CDR3 DNA is TGTGCCAGTAGTATAGACAAGGACTATGGCTACACCTTC.

This clone has a handful of counts. The chain joins TRBV28 to TRBJ1-1; D gene ambiguous. CDR3 size: 14 residues. Trimming cost V 6 bases and J 0 bases, with 11 bases left between them. CDR1 is MDHEN and CDR2 is SYDVKM in the germline V gene. Here the CDR3 reads CASRVTTLNTEAFF. As DNA, the CDR3 is TGTGCCAGCAGGGTAACGACCCTGAACACTGAAGCTTTCTTT.

In its sample, this clone was seen once. This sequence joins TRBV9 and TRBJ2-1; D gene ambiguous. Trimming removed 0 bases from V and 5 bases from J, with 9 bases in between. The V gene's germline CDR1 is SGDLS and CDR2 YYNGEE. The CDR3 totals 14 residues. CDR3 protein: CASSVGGIHNEQFF. The CDR3 DNA reads as TGTGCCAGCAGCGTAGGGGGTATCCACAATGAGCAGTTCTTC. Based on the CDR3 plus reference TRBV9 and TRBJ2-1, the full variable domain is DSGVTQTPKHLITATGQRVTLRCSPRSGDLSVYWYQQSLDQGLQFLIQYYNGEERAKGNILERFSAQQFPDLHSELNLSSLELGDSALYFCASSVGGIHNEQFFGPGTRLTVL.

V gene TRBV6-2 or TRBV6-3 combines with J gene TRBJ2-3, with D perhaps assigned TRBD1 or TRBD2 (5 bases each). The V and J ends lost 2 bases and 0 bases respectively, with 6 bases between them. This CDR3 is 14 amino acids long. Germline V gene lookup returns CDR1 MNHEY and CDR2 SVGEGT. In DNA form, the CDR3 reads TGTGCCAGCAGTTACCGGGACAGCACAGATACGCAGTATTTT. Its protein product is CASSYRDSTDTQYF.

The rearrangement uses TRBV15 and TRBJ2-6, with D perhaps TRBD2 (6 bases). The germline V gene encodes CDR1 LNHNV and CDR2 YYDKDF (reference sequence). V was trimmed by 4 bases and J by 0 bases, leaving 19 bases between them. The CDR3 has 19 residues. The CDR3 loop is CATSKSAVTRASGANVLTF. The CDR3 nucleotides are TGTGCCACCAGCAAAAGTGCGGTGACTAGAGCCTCTGGGGCCAACGTCCTGACTTTC.

The count of this clone is one. This chain joins TRBV28 and TRBJ1-2; D remains unclear. V lost 6 bases and J lost 0, with 8 bases in between. Germline V CDR1 and CDR2: MDHEN, SYDVKM. The CDR3 extends over 13 amino acids. CDR3 nucleotides: TGTGCCAGCAGAGGTGGACCTAACTATGGCTACACCTTC. Encoded protein: CASRGGPNYGYTF.